This T cell receptor (beta chain) was observed in a study of blood T cell repertoires in COVID-19. Study details: Nucleic acid was either cDNA or gDNA, and it came from T cells, B-cell-depleted T cells, or PBMCs.

Measured with immunoSEQ multiplex PCR; TCRdb has only the in-frame clones, and not every one. The sample carries 150,000 to 200,000 clones, 75% to 95% recorded once. With 5 bases removed from V and 5 bases from J, the gap between germline ends came to 10 bases. Germline CDR1 is SGHAT and CDR2 is FQNNGV. The CDR3 has 12 amino acids. The source is a man aged 50-59 years with acute or convalescent COVID-19. Sequencing input: peripheral blood. The chain is built from TRBV11-2 and TRBJ2-7, with D hard to call. The CDR3 protein is CASSEQPDEQYV. The DNA of the CDR3 is TGTGCCAGCAGCGAACAGCCAGACGAGCAGTACGTC.